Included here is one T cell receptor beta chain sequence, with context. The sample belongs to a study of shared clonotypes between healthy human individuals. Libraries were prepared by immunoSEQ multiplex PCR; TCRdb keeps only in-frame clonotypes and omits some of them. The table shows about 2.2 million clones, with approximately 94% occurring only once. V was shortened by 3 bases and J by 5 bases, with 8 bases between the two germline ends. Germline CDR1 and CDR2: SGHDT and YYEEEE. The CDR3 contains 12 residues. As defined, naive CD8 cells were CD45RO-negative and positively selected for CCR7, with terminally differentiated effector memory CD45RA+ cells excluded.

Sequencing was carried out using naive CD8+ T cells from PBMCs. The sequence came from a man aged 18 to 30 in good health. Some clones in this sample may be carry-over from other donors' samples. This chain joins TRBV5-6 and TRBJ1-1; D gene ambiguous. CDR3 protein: CASSSAMTEAFF. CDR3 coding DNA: TGTGCCAGCAGCTCTGCGATGACTGAAGCTTTCTTT.